This TCR beta chain was identified during a study of blood T cell repertoires in COVID-19. Across the study: PBMCs, B-cell-depleted T cells, or T cells were the source of the cDNA or gDNA that made up the material.

V trimming: 7 bases; J trimming: 0 bases; junction bases outside the gene matches: 4. CDR3 length: 14 amino acids. Germline CDR1 reads SGHRS; CDR2 reads YFSETQ. Here immunoSEQ multiplex PCR was the method, and the copy in TCRdb shows in-frame clones only, minus some. The sample has 150,000 to 170,000 clones, about 90% seen once; the top ten hold about 0.57%. This chain connects TRBV5-1 to TRBJ2-3; 8 nucleotides match TRBD2. The sample comprised peripheral blood. The source of this sequence is a man aged 50 or older with acute or convalescent COVID-19. The CDR3 bases are TGCGCCAGCCGGGGGGGCCCGAGCACAGATACGCAGTATTTT. Translation: CASRGGPSTDTQYF.